A selection of T cell receptor beta chains follows, all from one sample in a study of blood T cell repertoires in COVID-19. The table came from immunoSEQ multiplex PCR; TCRdb's copy has only in-frame clones and leaves some out. There are roughly 340,000 clones in the sample; more than 75% occur only once, and roughly 3% lies in the top ten. The sample taken for sequencing was peripheral blood. The origin of the receptors is a woman between 18 and 29 years old who had recovered from COVID-19. The CDR3 runs from the conserved cysteine through the conserved F or W. Fields, in order: D gene, J gene, V gene, clone size, CDR3 DNA, CDR3 protein. A D gene is named only where the DNA matches it firmly. Clone size is stated in some rows and not others, as once, few, many or a class when expanded.

D: .
J: TRBJ2-1
V: TRBV6-2/TRBV6-3
size: .
DNA: TGTGCCAGCAGTTACGAGCGAGGCAGCAGCTCCTACAATGAGCAGTTCTTC
CDR3: CASSYERGSSSYNEQFF

D: .
J: TRBJ2-2
V: TRBV18
size: .
DNA: TGTGCCAGCTCACCACCGATCGAGGGAACCGGGGAGCTGTTTTTT
CDR3: CASSPPIEGTGELFF

D: TRBD1
J: TRBJ1-3
V: TRBV30
size: .
DNA: TGTGCCTGGGAAAGAGACAGGGGGAGCTCTGGAAACACCATATATTTT
CDR3: CAWERDRGSSGNTIYF

D: .
J: TRBJ2-5
V: TRBV5-1
size: .
DNA: TGCGCCAGCAGCCTGGAGGGGTTCGGGGAGACCCAGTACTTC
CDR3: CASSLEGFGETQYF

D: .
J: TRBJ1-1
V: TRBV4-1
size: .
DNA: TGCGCCAGCAGCCAAGTCGGGAACACTGAAGCTTTCTTT
CDR3: CASSQVGNTEAFF

D: TRBD2
J: TRBJ2-3
V: TRBV7-2
size: .
DNA: TGTGCCAGCAGCTCCTGGACTAGCATTAGCACAGATACGCAGTATTTT
CDR3: CASSSWTSISTDTQYF

D: TRBD1
J: TRBJ1-5
V: TRBV6-2/TRBV6-3
size: .
DNA: TGTGCCAGCAGTGTACAGGGGTCCGGTCAGCCCCAGCATTTT
CDR3: CASSVQGSGQPQHF

D: .
J: TRBJ1-6
V: TRBV27
size: few
DNA: TGTGCCAGCCTCCCCGGCAGGGACAAATTAAGCTCCTATAATTCACCCCTCCACTTT
CDR3: CASLPGRDKLSSYNSPLHF

D: TRBD2
J: TRBJ2-3
V: TRBV6-2/TRBV6-3
size: .
DNA: TGTGCCAGCAGTAGGCGACTAGCGGGAGCCGATACGCAGTATTTT
CDR3: CASSRRLAGADTQYF

D: .
J: TRBJ2-3
V: TRBV6-2/TRBV6-3
size: .
DNA: TGTGCCAGCAGTCCCCTAGCGATCAACTATGGGGATACGCAGTATTTT
CDR3: CASSPLAINYGDTQYF

D: TRBD2
J: TRBJ2-1
V: TRBV6-2/TRBV6-3
size: .
DNA: TGTGCCAGCAGTTACCCCGGACTAGCGGGACTTTACAATGAGCAGTTCTTC
CDR3: CASSYPGLAGLYNEQFF

D: .
J: TRBJ1-2
V: TRBV4-1
size: .
DNA: TGCGCCAGCAGCCTCCACCTACAGAGTGGCTACACCTTC
CDR3: CASSLHLQSGYTF

D: .
J: TRBJ2-2
V: TRBV5-1
size: .
DNA: TGCGCCAGCAGCTTGAGAGTCACCGGGGAGCTGTTTTTT
CDR3: CASSLRVTGELFF

D: TRBD1
J: TRBJ2-5
V: TRBV30
size: .
DNA: TGTGCCTGGAAAGCCAGGGGGCCACAAGAGACCCAGTACTTC
CDR3: CAWKARGPQETQYF

D: TRBD1
J: TRBJ2-1
V: TRBV6-2/TRBV6-3
size: .
DNA: TGTGCCAGCAGTTACTACCCGGGACAGGGGGCGGGAGAGCAGTTCTTC
CDR3: CASSYYPGQGAGEQFF

D: TRBD2
J: TRBJ2-4
V: TRBV6-6
size: .
DNA: TGTGCCAGCAGAGGACTAGACCTAGCCAAAAACATTCAGTACTTC
CDR3: CASRGLDLAKNIQYF

D: TRBD1
J: TRBJ2-1
V: TRBV6-5
size: .
DNA: TGTGCCACTTCGGGACAGCGCCAATACAATGAGCAGTTCTTC
CDR3: CATSGQRQYNEQFF

D: .
J: TRBJ1-2
V: TRBV19
size: .
DNA: TGTGCCAGTAGTATAGCAAGGGGCAACTATGGCTACACCTTC
CDR3: CASSIARGNYGYTF

D: .
J: TRBJ1-2
V: TRBV19
size: .
DNA: TGTGCCAGTAGTATAGGTGGACAGAATTATGGCTACACCTTC
CDR3: CASSIGGQNYGYTF

D: .
J: TRBJ2-1
V: TRBV2
size: .
DNA: TGTGCCAGCAGATATACAGAGTACAATGAGCAGTTCTTC
CDR3: CASRYTEYNEQFF

D: TRBD1
J: TRBJ1-1
V: TRBV5-6
size: .
DNA: TGTGCCAGCAGCACCGAGGGGACAGGCAACATGAACACTGAAGCTTTCTTT
CDR3: CASSTEGTGNMNTEAFF

D: .
J: TRBJ1-1
V: TRBV11-3
size: .
DNA: TGTGCCAGCAGCCCCAGACAGTTTGAAGCTTTCTTT
CDR3: CASSPRQFEAFF

D: .
J: TRBJ1-1
V: TRBV14
size: .
DNA: TGTGCCAGCAGCCCGGGGGGCACCCTGAACACTGAAGCTTTCTTT
CDR3: CASSPGGTLNTEAFF

D: .
J: TRBJ1-5
V: TRBV5-1
size: .
DNA: TGCGCCAGCAGCTTGGATTCCAGAATGGATCAGCCCCAGCATTTT
CDR3: CASSLDSRMDQPQHF

D: TRBD2
J: TRBJ2-3
V: TRBV4-3
size: .
DNA: TGCGCCAGCAGCCAAGAATGGGGGGGTGGGAACACAGATACGCAGTATTTT
CDR3: CASSQEWGGGNTDTQYF

D: .
J: TRBJ2-2
V: TRBV6-5
size: .
DNA: TGTGCCAGCAGTTACTCGTCTAGGAACGCCGGGGAGCTGTTTTTT
CDR3: CASSYSSRNAGELFF

D: TRBD1
J: TRBJ1-2
V: TRBV6-6
size: .
DNA: TGTGCCAGCAACAGGGGTACGGGGGGCTACACCTTC
CDR3: CASNRGTGGYTF

D: TRBD1
J: TRBJ1-1
V: TRBV7-8
size: .
DNA: TGTGCCAGCAGCATTCCCGGGACAGGGTCCCCTGAAGCTTTCTTT
CDR3: CASSIPGTGSPEAFF

D: TRBD2
J: TRBJ2-1
V: TRBV6-1
size: .
DNA: TGTGCCAGCAGTGAAATGGTGGGAGGGCCCCACAATGAGCAGTTCTTC
CDR3: CASSEMVGGPHNEQFF

D: TRBD1
J: TRBJ2-5
V: TRBV29-1
size: .
DNA: TGCAGCGTTTCAGGGACAGGGGAAGAGACCCAGTACTTC
CDR3: CSVSGTGEETQYF

D: .
J: TRBJ2-1
V: TRBV6-6
size: .
DNA: TGTGCCAGCCGGGACGGGGGTTACAATGAGCAGTTCTTC
CDR3: CASRDGGYNEQFF

D: .
J: TRBJ1-1
V: TRBV15
size: .
DNA: TGTGCCACCAGCGGTAGGGGGGGCACTGAAGCTTTCTTT
CDR3: CATSGRGGTEAFF

D: .
J: TRBJ1-5
V: TRBV6-2/TRBV6-3
size: .
DNA: TGTGCCAGCAGCCGCCAGGGAGGGAGCAATCAGCCCCAGCATTTT
CDR3: CASSRQGGSNQPQHF

D: .
J: TRBJ1-2
V: TRBV7-9
size: .
DNA: TGTGCCAGCAGCGCCTGGGGGGGAGTTGACTATGGCTACACCTTC
CDR3: CASSAWGGVDYGYTF

D: .
J: TRBJ1-5
V: TRBV5-5
size: .
DNA: TGTGCCAGCAGCCTTACCTCCACAGCTTATAGCAATCAGCCCCAGCATTTT
CDR3: CASSLTSTAYSNQPQHF

D: .
J: TRBJ1-1
V: TRBV7-9
size: .
DNA: TGTGCCAGCAGCTCGGACAGACGAGTGAACACTGAAGCTTTCTTT
CDR3: CASSSDRRVNTEAFF

D: TRBD1
J: TRBJ1-1
V: TRBV5-1
size: .
DNA: TGCGCCAGCAGCTTAGGGACAGGGCAAACTGAAGCTTTCTTT
CDR3: CASSLGTGQTEAFF

D: .
J: TRBJ2-3
V: TRBV7-9
size: .
DNA: TGTGCCAGCAGCTTAAACGGGCCTGCAAGCGGCCGAAGCACAGATACGCAGTATTTT
CDR3: CASSLNGPASGRSTDTQYF

D: .
J: TRBJ1-4
V: TRBV30
size: .
DNA: TGTGCCTGGGGGAGGCTAACTAATGAAAAACTGTTTTTT
CDR3: CAWGRLTNEKLFF

D: TRBD1
J: TRBJ1-2
V: TRBV7-9
size: .
DNA: TGTGCCAGCAGCTTAGTCATGACAGGGAGTGGGAAAGATGGCTACACCTTC
CDR3: CASSLVMTGSGKDGYTF

D: .
J: TRBJ1-2
V: TRBV9
size: .
DNA: TGTGCCAGCAGCGTAGGCACAGGACGAGCTGGCTACACCTTC
CDR3: CASSVGTGRAGYTF

D: .
J: TRBJ2-2
V: TRBV3-1/TRBV3-2
size: .
DNA: TGTGCCAGCAGCCCCGGACAGAACACCGGGGAGCTGTTTTTT
CDR3: CASSPGQNTGELFF

D: TRBD1
J: TRBJ1-1
V: TRBV5-1
size: .
DNA: TGCGCCAGCAGCCGGGACAGGGGGATGAACACTGAAGCTTTCTTT
CDR3: CASSRDRGMNTEAFF

D: .
J: TRBJ1-5
V: TRBV6-2/TRBV6-3
size: .
DNA: TGTGCCAGCAGTCAACGACAAGACAATCAGCCCCAGCATTTT
CDR3: CASSQRQDNQPQHF

D: TRBD1
J: TRBJ2-2
V: TRBV6-2/TRBV6-3
size: few
DNA: TGTGCCAGCAGCAGACAGGGGACCCACACTGCCGGGGAGCTGTTTTTT
CDR3: CASSRQGTHTAGELFF

D: TRBD2
J: TRBJ2-3
V: TRBV5-1
size: .
DNA: TGCGCCAGCAGCTCCTCGGTAGCGGGACCCACAGATACGCAGTATTTT
CDR3: CASSSSVAGPTDTQYF

D: TRBD1
J: TRBJ2-6
V: TRBV10-3
size: .
DNA: TGTGCCATTCAGGGGGCTGGGGCCAACGTCCTGACTTTC
CDR3: CAIQGAGANVLTF

D: .
J: TRBJ2-5
V: TRBV7-2
size: .
DNA: TGTGCCAGCAGCTTAGAACGAGCGGGAGAGACCCAGTACTTC
CDR3: CASSLERAGETQYF

D: TRBD2
J: TRBJ2-2
V: TRBV15
size: .
DNA: TGTGCCACCAGCAGGACGGGACTAGCGGGAGGGAACACCGGGGAGCTGTTTTTT
CDR3: CATSRTGLAGGNTGELFF

D: TRBD2
J: TRBJ2-1
V: TRBV4-3
size: .
DNA: TGCGCCAGCAGCCAGGACGGACTAGCGGATTACAATGAGCAGTTCTTC
CDR3: CASSQDGLADYNEQFF

D: TRBD2
J: TRBJ2-1
V: TRBV11-3
size: .
DNA: TGTGCCAGCACCCGAGGCGGGACTACGCATGAGCAGTTCTTC
CDR3: CASTRGGTTHEQFF

D: .
J: TRBJ2-3
V: TRBV6-5
size: .
DNA: TGTGCCAGCTACTTTCGAGGATCAGATACGCAGTATTTT
CDR3: CASYFRGSDTQYF

D: TRBD1
J: TRBJ2-5
V: TRBV6-5
size: once
DNA: TGTGCCAGCAGGACACAGGGGAAAGAGACCCAGTACTTC
CDR3: CASRTQGKETQYF

D: TRBD1
J: TRBJ1-5
V: TRBV19
size: .
DNA: TGTGCCACGTCAAGTTCGACAGGGGGAAATCAGCCCCAGCATTTT
CDR3: CATSSSTGGNQPQHF

D: .
J: TRBJ1-1
V: TRBV2
size: once
DNA: TGTGCCAGCAGTGAAGGAGACACTGAAGCTTTCTTT
CDR3: CASSEGDTEAFF